These T cell receptor beta chains were read from a single sample in a study of cytomegalovirus exposure and HLA in healthy donors. Data came from immunoSEQ multiplex PCR; TCRdb stores just in-frame clones and leaves some out. The table lists 100,000 to 150,000 clones, 17% of them singletons. The sequencing sample was made of PBMCs. The receptors stem from a female donor in good health and CMV-seropositive. CDR3s include the opening cysteine and the closing phenylalanine or tryptophan. D genes are given only for firm matches. Rows may omit the clone size; those that give it use once, few, many or a size class.

V,size,D,J,DNA,CDR3
TRBV4-3,few,TRBD2,TRBJ2-2,TGCGCCAGCAGCCACCAACTAGCGGGAGCGGCCGGGGAGCTGTTTTTT,CASSHQLAGAAGELFF
TRBV6-1,.,.,TRBJ2-7,TGTGCCAGCAGTGAGCAGGTGCCCTACGAGCAGTACTTC,CASSEQVPYEQYF
TRBV7-2,.,TRBD1,TRBJ2-3,TGTGCCAGCAGCCCACGGACAGGGTTTCGCACAGATACGCAGTATTTT,CASSPRTGFRTDTQYF
TRBV6-1,.,.,TRBJ1-2,TGTGCCAGCAGTCGGGACACAGATTTCTATGGCTACACCTTC,CASSRDTDFYGYTF
TRBV28,.,TRBD2,TRBJ2-3,TGTGCCAGCAGTTTACCCAGACTAGCGGGAGAACTAGATACGCAGTATTTT,CASSLPRLAGELDTQYF
TRBV4-1,.,.,TRBJ1-5,TGCGCCAGCAGCCAAGAGGGCCGGGGTCGGAATCAGCCCCAGCATTTT,CASSQEGRGRNQPQHF
TRBV4-3,.,.,TRBJ1-4,TGCGCCAGCAGCCAAGGTGCAGGCTGGGATGAAAAACTGTTTTTT,CASSQGAGWDEKLFF
TRBV4-3,few,.,TRBJ2-7,TGCGCCAGCAGCCAAAGGCGGGACAGTTACTACGAGCAGTACTTC,CASSQRRDSYYEQYF
TRBV7-2,few,.,TRBJ1-1,TGTGCCAGCAGCTTATCTTTCAGCAGGGAAATGAACACTGAAGCTTTCTTT,CASSLSFSREMNTEAFF
TRBV11-2,few,.,TRBJ2-7,TGTGCCAGCAGCCGACTTTCGAGGTCCTACGAGCAGTACTTC,CASSRLSRSYEQYF
TRBV5-1,.,TRBD1,TRBJ1-2,TGCGCCAGCAGCCAAACAATTACAGGGGATGGCTACACCTTC,CASSQTITGDGYTF
TRBV5-6,.,.,TRBJ2-7,TGTGCCAGCAGCTTGGCCTGGCAGGGGATCTACGAGCAGTACTTC,CASSLAWQGIYEQYF
TRBV10-3,.,TRBD1,TRBJ2-7,TGTGCCATCAGCCCAAAGACAGGGGTGGACGAGCAGTACTTC,CAISPKTGVDEQYF
TRBV6-5,few,TRBD1,TRBJ1-2,TGTGCCAGCAGTTACTCGACTGAGACAGGGGGATATGGCTACACCTTC,CASSYSTETGGYGYTF
TRBV4-1,.,TRBD1,TRBJ2-5,TGCGCCAGCAGCCAAGGCGACAGGGGGCGGCAAGAGACCCAGTACTTC,CASSQGDRGRQETQYF
TRBV5-1,few,.,TRBJ1-4,TGCGCCAGCAGCTTGGGGTCAGGAGGCTATAATGAAAAACTGTTTTTT,CASSLGSGGYNEKLFF
TRBV6-1,.,.,TRBJ1-5,TGTGCCAGCAGTGAATCGGGGGGCCGGGCACAGCCCCAGCATTTT,CASSESGGRAQPQHF
TRBV30,few,.,TRBJ1-5,TGTGCCTGCGGGGGGGGATTGCAGCCCCAGCATTTT,CACGGGLQPQHF
TRBV7-2,.,.,TRBJ2-7,TGTGCCAGCAGCTTAGCTAGTCCCTACGAGCAGTACTTC,CASSLASPYEQYF
TRBV27,.,TRBD2,TRBJ2-3,TGTGCCAGCAGGCTAACTAGCGGGAGCAGCACAGATACGCAGTATTTT,CASRLTSGSSTDTQYF
TRBV7-2,.,TRBD2,TRBJ2-3,TGTGTCTCGTCTGCTGTAGCGGGGGTTACAGATACGCAGTATTTT,CVSSAVAGVTDTQYF
TRBV7-2,.,.,TRBJ1-3,TGTGCCAGCAGCTTAGGCCCGCAGAACTCTGGAAACACCATATATTTT,CASSLGPQNSGNTIYF
TRBV5-1,.,TRBD2,TRBJ2-5,TGCGCCAGCAGCTTGGCCGCACTAGCGGGAGGGGAGACCCAGTACTTC,CASSLAALAGGETQYF
TRBV5-1,.,.,TRBJ2-2,TGCGCCAGCAGCTTGGTTGGTAGCGGAGCCTACACCGGGGAGCTGTTTTTT,CASSLVGSGAYTGELFF
TRBV28,.,.,TRBJ1-3,TGTGCCAGCACCCTCTCTGGAAACACCATATATTTT,CASTLSGNTIYF
TRBV4-3,few,TRBD2,TRBJ2-1,TGCGCCAGCAGCCATTCAAGCGGGAGTTCCTACAATGAGCAGTTCTTC,CASSHSSGSSYNEQFF
TRBV5-1,.,.,TRBJ2-3,TGCGCCAGCAGCTTGGTAGCGGTCGGCACAGATACGCAGTATTTT,CASSLVAVGTDTQYF
TRBV7-9,few,TRBD2,TRBJ2-7,TGTGCCAGCAGCTTAGGACTAGCGCAGGCCTACGAGCAGTACTTC,CASSLGLAQAYEQYF
TRBV9,many,.,TRBJ2-7,TGTGCCAGCAGCTCTCGACCCACCGGGCCCGGGGCCTACGAGCAGTACTTC,CASSSRPTGPGAYEQYF
TRBV7-6,few,TRBD1,TRBJ1-5,TGTGCCAGCAGCTTAGCTAGCCAGGGGGGTCAGCCCCAGCATTTT,CASSLASQGGQPQHF
TRBV25-1,.,.,TRBJ2-7,TGTGCCAGCAGTGAACGCCAGGGGGGTCCCTACGAGCAGTACTTC,CASSERQGGPYEQYF